These 23 T cell receptor beta chains originate from one sample sequenced in a study of blood T cells in healthy people across ages. Through a sample-barcoded 5' primer and a J-beta primer mix, a second PCR was run for about 7 to 12 cycles. A single record per CDR3 protein comes from TCRdb applying MiXCR to the 5' RACE reads. The sample holds roughly 1,000,000 distinct CDR3 sequences, 25% seen once. These data were likewise used in another study, on T cells of mothers and their children.

Sequenced sample: blood. The receptors derive from a girl aged 2 to 10 in good health.

The CDR3 bases are TGCGCCAGACAGGGAGGCTCCTACGAGCAGTACTTC. Translation: CARQGGSYEQYF. This chain uses TRBV5-1 with TRBJ2-7, with D perhaps given as TRBD1 or TRBD2 (6 bases each). The germline gives CDR1 SGHRS, CDR2 YFSETQ. The CDR3 has 12 amino acids. Deletions cut 8 bases from V and 0 bases from J, with 9 bases between.

V is TRBV9 and J is TRBJ2-1; 7 bases are shared with TRBD2. Germline-derived CDR1 and CDR2 are SGDLS and YYNGEE. The V segment lost 1 base and the J segment 1 base; nucleotides outside the gene matches: 11. CDR3 length: 18 residues. CDR3 DNA sequence: TGTGCCAGCAGCGTAAGGTCGGGAGGAGCGGCGTCCTACAATGAGCAGTTCTTC. It is translated as CASSVRSGGAASYNEQFF.

This clonotype was detected only a few times. The chain has TRBV3-1 and TRBJ2-2, with D perhaps TRBD2 (6 bases). CDR1 is LGHDT and CDR2 is YNNKEL in the germline V gene (reference sequence). The CDR3 spans 15 residues. Between the trimmed V and J ends, which lost 1 base and 4 bases, there was a span of 10 bases. This chain's CDR3 is CASSQGFGSTGELFF. The CDR3 nucleotides read TGTGCCAGCAGCCAAGGTTTCGGGAGCACCGGGGAGCTGTTTTTT.

This clonotype was found a few times. V is TRBV5-5 and J is TRBJ1-1, with TRBD1 as a possible D gene (5 bases). CDR1 is SGHKS, CDR2 YYEKEE, per germline (reference sequence). The CDR3 has 15 residues. Trimming took 2 bases from V and 5 from J, leaving 16 bases between them. The CDR3 sequence is CASSLAWQGGTEAFF. Written as DNA, the CDR3 is TGTGCCAGCAGCTTAGCTTGGCAGGGCGGAACTGAAGCTTTCTTT. Supplemented by reference TRBV5-5 and TRBJ1-1, the full variable domain reads DAGVTQSPTHLIKTRGQQVTLRCSPISGHKSVSWYQQVLGQGPQFIFQYYEKEERGRGNFPDRFSARQFPNYSSELNVNALLLGDSALYLCASSLAWQGGTEAFFGQGTRLTVV.

This clonotype showed up just a few times. This chain uses TRBV11-2 with TRBJ1-1; the match to TRBD1 covers 8 bases. Germline V CDR1 and CDR2: SGHAT, FQNNGV. The CDR3 is 14 amino acids. V lost 6 bases to trimming and J lost 5 bases; unmatched junction nucleotides: 8. The CDR3 sequence: CASRTTGGRTEAFF. The CDR3, as DNA: TGTGCCAGCAGAACTACAGGGGGAAGGACTGAAGCTTTCTTT. Full variable domain (missing parts from reference TRBV11-2 and TRBJ1-1): EAGVAQSPRYKIIEKRQSVAFWCNPISGHATLYWYQQILGQGPKLLIQFQNNGVVDDSQLPKDRFSAERLKGVDSTLKIQPAKLEDSAVYLCASRTTGGRTEAFFGQGTRLTVV.

This clonotype was detected a few times. V and J are TRBV27 and TRBJ2-1; 8 nucleotides match TRBD2. J was trimmed by 6 bases and V by 5 bases; bases with no gene match: 9. Germline CDR1 is MNHEY and CDR2 is SMNVEV (reference sequence). This CDR3 spans 15 amino acids. The CDR3 DNA follows: TGTGCCAGCAGTCTAATAGCGGGGAGAACCAATGAGCAGTTCTTC. This codes for CASSLIAGRTNEQFF.

This rearrangement joins TRBV27 to TRBJ1-2; 12 nucleotides align to TRBD1. This CDR3 region has 16 residues. Germline loops: CDR1 MNHEY, CDR2 SMNVEV (reference sequence). J lost 6 bases, V lost 2 bases, and 7 bases had no gene match. CDR3 DNA sequence: TGTGCCAGCAGTTTAGTTCGGGACAGGGGGCTGGATGGCTACACCTTC. It translates to CASSLVRDRGLDGYTF.

This clonotype was counted only a few times. The chain joins TRBV7-3 to TRBJ2-1, with D tentatively TRBD1 (6 bases). The CDR3 is 13 amino acids. From germline, CDR1 is SGHTA and CDR2 FQGTGA. Trimming left V 0 bases short and J 9 bases short, with 9 bases between. This chain's CDR3 is CASSLTTGGEQFF. For the CDR3, the DNA is TGTGCCAGCAGCTTAACGACAGGTGGTGAGCAGTTCTTC.

This rearrangement joins TRBV5-1 to TRBJ2-2, with a weak D call TRBD1 (5 bases). The CDR3 runs to 16 residues. Germline V gene lookup returns CDR1 SGHRS and CDR2 YFSETQ. V lost 0 bases to trimming and J lost 4 bases, with 13 bases between them. The CDR3 loop reads CASSLEGDSGTGELFF. For the CDR3, the DNA is TGCGCCAGCAGCTTGGAAGGGGATTCGGGCACCGGGGAGCTGTTTTTT.

The V gene is TRBV15, the J gene TRBJ2-7, with a weak D call TRBD2 (6 bases). The CDR3 loop spans 14 amino acids. V gave up 5 bases and J gave up 3 bases, with 14 bases separating them. CDR1 is LNHNV, CDR2 YYDKDF, per germline (reference sequence). The CDR3 DNA is TGTGCCACCAGCGTAGGAGCCGGGGGCTACGAGCAGTACTTC. This sequence encodes CATSVGAGGYEQYF.

This clonotype was seen more than once but under ten times. The chain employs TRBV29-1 and TRBJ2-6; a weak D match, TRBD1 (7 bases). Germline CDR1 is SQVTM and CDR2 is ANQGSEA. V was cut by 5 bases and J by 5 bases, with 28 bases left in between. The CDR3 runs to 19 residues. CDR3 region: CSVRDRDFSFFLWANVLTF. The CDR3 DNA sequence: TGCAGCGTTCGTGACAGGGACTTTTCTTTTTTCCTCTGGGCCAACGTCCTGACTTTC.

V is TRBV5-1 and J is TRBJ2-5; TRBD1 might be the D (5 bases). Germline loops: CDR1 SGHRS, CDR2 YFSETQ. The CDR3 runs to 15 residues. V lost 1 base, J lost 1 base, and 11 bases lay in between. CDR3 nucleotide sequence: TGCGCCAGCAGCTTGAAAGGACAAGCCCAAGAGACCCAGTACTTC. It encodes CASSLKGQAQETQYF.

The chain carries TRBV19 and TRBJ2-4, with unresolved D. The V and J ends lost 4 bases and 9 bases respectively, with 16 bases between them. The V gene's germline CDR1 is LNHDA and CDR2 SQIVND (reference sequence). This CDR3 is built from 14 residues. The CDR3 is CASSTPDLEGIQYF. The CDR3 nucleotides are TGTGCCAGTAGTACCCCCGATTTAGAAGGCATTCAGTACTTC.

The chain uses TRBV29-1 and TRBJ2-5; 9 bases are a match to TRBD1. From germline, CDR1 is SQVTM and CDR2 ANQGSEA. The ends lost 3 bases at V and 5 bases at J; junction bases unmatched: 7. This CDR3 is built from 14 residues. The CDR3 sequence: CSVDGTGLMETQYF. The CDR3 region has the DNA TGCAGCGTTGATGGGACAGGGCTTATGGAGACCCAGTACTTC.

V gene TRBV12-3 or TRBV12-4 combines with J gene TRBJ2-3; TRBD1 might be the D (5 bases). The CDR3 extends over 16 amino acids. Trimming stripped 3 bases from V and 13 bases from J, with 26 bases between. This CDR3 reads CASSLSPGMTTDVEYF. In nucleotides, the CDR3 is TGTGCCAGCAGTTTGTCCCCAGGGATGACAACAGATGTGGAGTATTTT.

This clonotype appeared a few times. The chain joins TRBV4-1 to TRBJ2-3, with no clear D. The CDR3 sequence is 14 residues long. The germline gives CDR1 MGHRA, CDR2 YSYEKL. The germline V and J ends were trimmed by 0 bases and 5 bases, with 9 bases remaining between them. CDR3 DNA sequence: TGCGCCAGCAGCCAAGATATCTCGGTAGATACGCAGTATTTT. Translating gives CASSQDISVDTQYF.

This clonotype was counted a few times. V and J are TRBV7-2 and TRBJ1-5; 7 nucleotides match TRBD1. The CDR3 covers 13 residues. V shed 10 bases and J 5 bases; nucleotides not matched to a gene: 8. Germline CDR1 SGHTA, CDR2 FQGNSA. The CDR3 DNA reads as TGTGCCACCAGGGGGGAGGGGGATCAGCCCCAGCATTTT. Protein product: CATRGEGDQPQHF. Looking up the rest from reference TRBV7-2 and TRBJ1-5 gives the full variable domain: GAGVSQSPSNKVTEKGKDVELRCDPISGHTALYWYRQSLGQGLEFLIYFQGNSAPDKSGLPSDRFSAERTGGSVSTLTIQRTQQEDSAVYLCATRGEGDQPQHFGDGTRLSIL.

This clonotype appeared a few times. The CDR3 region has the DNA TGTGCCAGCAGTGACTCCGACAGGGAAGTAGAGACCCAGTACTTC. Its translation: CASSDSDREVETQYF. The rearrangement uses TRBV2 and TRBJ2-5; 7 nucleotides align to TRBD1. The CDR3 is 15 residues long. V dropped 3 bases and J dropped 4; count of bases not matched to a gene: 8. Germline CDR1 reads SNHLY; CDR2 reads FYNNEI. Full variable domain (outside the CDR3, taken from reference TRBV2 and TRBJ2-5): EPEVTQTPSHQVTQMGQEVILRCVPISNHLYFYWYRQILGQKVEFLVSFYNNEISEKSEIFDDQFSVERPDGSNFTLKIRSTKLEDSAMYFCASSDSDREVETQYFGPGTRLLVL.

The chain combines TRBV12-3 or TRBV12-4 with TRBJ2-6, with 7 bases aligning to TRBD1. This CDR3 has 12 amino acids. V shed 4 bases and J 12 bases; nucleotides not matched to a gene: 3. The DNA for the CDR3 is TGTGCCAGCAGTTACGGGGACAGCGTCCTGACTTTC. This sequence encodes CASSYGDSVLTF.

This clonotype showed up just a few times. The chain is built from TRBV11-1 and TRBJ2-5; 8 nucleotides align to TRBD2. The J call may be wrong; the DNA end is better matched by TRBJ2-1. The CDR3 loop spans 15 amino acids. Germline lookup yields CDR1 SGHAT and CDR2 FQDESV (reference sequence). The DNA for the CDR3 is TGTGCCAGCAGCTTATTTGCGGGGGGCGAAAATGAGCAGTTCTTC. This encodes CASSLFAGGENEQFF.

A few counts support this clonotype. The CDR3 spells CASSQPWTTYEQYF. DNA for the CDR3: TGTGCCAGCAGTCAACCCTGGACGACCTACGAGCAGTACTTC. The chain couples TRBV6-2 or TRBV6-3 to TRBJ2-7; no clear D gene. In germline, CDR1 is MNHEY, CDR2 SVGEGT. Trimming removed 5 bases from V and 2 bases from J, with 13 bases in between. CDR3 size: 14 residues.

V and J are TRBV12-3 or TRBV12-4 and TRBJ2-1; 9 bases line up with TRBD1. The CDR3 has 14 residues. V dropped 6 bases and J dropped 6; count of bases not matched to a gene: 6. CDR3: CASSRDRDPNEQFF. DNA of the CDR3: TGTGCCAGCAGCCGGGACAGGGACCCCAATGAGCAGTTCTTC.

The rearrangement joins TRBV5-1 to TRBJ1-2, with D perhaps TRBD1 (5 bases). Trimming shortened V by 0 bases and J by 4 bases, and 19 bases separated the two germline ends. Germline-derived CDR1 and CDR2 are SGHRS and YFSETQ. There are 17 residues in the CDR3. The CDR3 is CASSLETGTPEPYGYTF. For the CDR3, the DNA is TGCGCCAGCAGCTTGGAGACCGGGACTCCAGAGCCCTATGGCTACACCTTC.